The 30 T cell receptor beta chains below all came from one sample that was sequenced in a study of Graves' ophthalmopathy and Graves' hyperthyroidism. The authors amplified TCR beta CDR3 regions, and they did so from RNA transcripts for repertoire sequencing. HTBI-primed RT-PCR formed the first round, and a multiplex PCR formed the second. TCRdb redid the calling of the multiplex PCR reads with MiXCR, one entry per CDR3 protein. The repertoire holds 220,000 or so distinct CDR3 sequences, with roughly 21% as singletons. The sample was peripheral blood. All receptors come from a woman aged 45-65 years with Graves' ophthalmopathy.

This clonotype was observed many times. This rearrangement joins TRBV5-1 to TRBJ1-6; the D gene is possibly TRBD1 (6 bases). Trimming stripped 4 bases from V and 10 bases from J, with 15 bases between. This CDR3 is 14 amino acids long. Germline lookup yields CDR1 SGHRS and CDR2 YFSETQ. This CDR3 reads CASSEGVQRSPLHF. In DNA, the CDR3 is TGCGCCAGCAGCGAGGGGGTACAAAGATCACCCCTCCACTTT.

There are many counts of this clonotype. The chain combines TRBV6-1 with TRBJ2-7, with TRBD2 identical over 10 bases. Per germline, CDR1 MNHNS and CDR2 SASEGT. The V gene end was trimmed by 6 bases and the J gene end by 9 bases; junction bases not matched to a gene: 8. CDR3 size: 13 residues. CDR3 DNA: TGTGCCAGCAGCCAGCCGGGACTAGCGTTGCAGTACTTC. This encodes CASSQPGLALQYF.

With regard to this clonotype: A much bigger clone sits one base away, suggesting this may be a read error. The chain carries TRBV30 and TRBJ2-4; D unclear. The CDR3 covers 13 residues. Germline CDR1 is GTSNPN and CDR2 is SVGIG (reference sequence). Trimming removed 8 bases from V and 5 bases from J, with 16 bases in between. As DNA, the CDR3 is TGTGCCCGGAACACATATGGGGAAAACATTCAGTACTTC. Amino acids: CARNTYGENIQYF.

At least ten counts were recorded for this clonotype. The V call is TRBV12-3 or TRBV12-4, the J call TRBJ1-1, with D maybe TRBD1 (5 bases). Trimming stripped 2 bases from V and 5 bases from J, with 12 bases between. The length of the CDR3 is 14 residues. The DNA of the CDR3 is TGTGCCAGCAGTTTAATGGGGCGCGAGACTGAAGCTTTCTTT. This gives the protein CASSLMGRETEAFF.

This clonotype was seen at least ten times. The chain uses TRBV5-1 and TRBJ2-1; TRBD2 matches 8 bases. V dropped 2 bases and J dropped 4; count of bases not matched to a gene: 5. Germline V gives CDR1 SGHRS, CDR2 YFSETQ. The CDR3 runs 15 residues. CDR3 in DNA: TGCGCCAGCAGCTTAGCTAGCGGGCTGTACAATGAGCAGTTCTTC. Translation: CASSLASGLYNEQFF.

In nucleotides, the CDR3 is TGTGCCAGCAGTCCAAGACAGGATTGGGAGACCCAGTACTTC. Translation gives CASSPRQDWETQYF. The chain links TRBV28 to TRBJ2-5, with D possibly TRBD1 on 6 matching bases. Germline CDR1 MDHEN, CDR2 SYDVKM. The CDR3 length is 14 residues. Trimming took off 5 bases at V and 5 bases at J, with 15 bases between the two ends.

In this sample, this clonotype turned up many times. The chain carries TRBV4-1 and TRBJ2-7, with a weak D call TRBD2 (5 bases). Germline assignment: CDR1 MGHRA and CDR2 YSYEKL. Trimming left V 2 bases short and J 6 bases short, with 8 bases between. CDR3 length: 12 amino acids. The chain's CDR3 is CASSQLRGEQYF. In nucleotides, the CDR3 is TGCGCCAGCAGCCAACTTCGGGGCGAGCAGTACTTC.

Only one count was recorded for this clonotype. The chain carries TRBV18 and TRBJ2-7; D not resolved. CDR3 size: 15 residues. Germline V lookup: CDR1 KGHSH, CDR2 LQKENI. V was clipped by 2 bases and J by 4 bases, with 15 bases between them. The CDR3 nucleotides read TGTGCCAGCTCACCAACGGGTCAGAGTCTATACGAGCAGTACTTC. It is translated as CASSPTGQSLYEQYF.

This clonotype has ten or more counts. The gene calls are TRBV20-1 and TRBJ2-7; TRBD2 matches 9 bases. The CDR3 spans 14 residues. Germline-derived CDR1 and CDR2 are DFQATT and SNEGSKA (reference sequence). V shed 3 bases, J shed 0 bases, and the junction held 3 bases outside the gene matches. CDR3 sequence (DNA): TGCAGTGCTAGGCGCGGGGGGGACTCCTACGAGCAGTACTTC. Translating it yields CSARRGGDSYEQYF.

This clonotype came up many times. This chain uses TRBV12-3 or TRBV12-4 with TRBJ2-5; a possible D gene is TRBD2 (5 bases). The V and J ends lost 2 bases and 9 bases respectively, with 19 bases between them. CDR3 length: 15 amino acids. The CDR3 DNA sequence: TGTGCCAGCAGTTTAAGGTTAGCAGGTACGGAGGCCCAGTACTTC. This sequence encodes CASSLRLAGTEAQYF.

This clonotype came up many times. The chain carries TRBV28 and TRBJ1-3; D is undetermined. V was shortened by 6 bases and J by 3 bases, with 15 bases between the two germline ends. This CDR3 spans 15 amino acids. CDR1 and CDR2 from the germline V gene are MDHEN and SYDVKM. CDR3 DNA sequence: TGTGCCAGCAGCCTCCCTGGGGAAATTGGAAACACCATATATTTT. Translating it yields CASSLPGEIGNTIYF.

This clonotype was detected many times. The chain has TRBV28 and TRBJ2-7; D possibly corresponds to TRBD1 (6 bases). V was cut by 3 bases and J by 2 bases, with 20 bases left in between. This CDR3 has 17 amino acids. Germline loops: CDR1 MDHEN, CDR2 SYDVKM. The CDR3 coding sequence is TGTGCCAGCAGTTTCTTACTGTGGGACACCTCGGCCTACGAGCAGTACTTC. This gives the protein CASSFLLWDTSAYEQYF.

This clonotype was found many times. The chain recombines TRBV3-1 with TRBJ1-2; D not certain. This CDR3 is built from 13 residues. Germline CDR1 and CDR2: LGHDT and YNNKEL (reference sequence). V was clipped by 1 base and J by 1 base, with 4 bases between them. CDR3 nucleotides: TGTGCCAGCAGCCAAGCCAGTAACTATGGCTACACCTTC. Its translation is CASSQASNYGYTF.

The chain links TRBV12-3 or TRBV12-4 to TRBJ2-7; weak D call: TRBD2 (7 bases). This CDR3 is built from 15 residues. V lost 5 bases and J 2 bases, leaving 16 bases between the germline ends. The CDR3 nucleotides are TGTGCCAGCAGTCCCGGCGGGGGCAGAACCTACGAGCAGTACTTC. This gives the protein CASSPGGGRTYEQYF.

The sample holds many counts of this clonotype. The chain joins TRBV30 to TRBJ1-1, with D maybe TRBD1 (5 bases). Germline CDR1 GTSNPN, CDR2 SVGIG (reference sequence). Trimming took 2 bases from V and 6 from J, leaving 10 bases between them. The CDR3 loop spans 12 amino acids. The CDR3 loop reads CAWSTVGAEAFF. In nucleotides, the CDR3 is TGTGCCTGGAGTACTGTGGGGGCTGAAGCTTTCTTT.

This clonotype came up many times. The chain combines TRBV9 with TRBJ2-7; D ambiguous. The CDR3 consists of 13 residues. The V end was cut by 0 bases, the J end by 1 base, with 5 bases between. Looked up from germline, CDR1 is SGDLS and CDR2 is YYNGEE. Here the CDR3 reads CASSVANSYEQYF. The CDR3 nucleotides read TGTGCCAGCAGCGTAGCGAATTCCTACGAGCAGTACTTC.

This chain uses TRBV6-5 with TRBJ2-5; 12 bases agree with TRBD2. This CDR3 is built from 16 residues. Germline V gene lookup returns CDR1 MNHEY and CDR2 SVGAGI. After removal of 4 bases from V and 5 bases from J, the junction contained 8 bases not matched to a gene. The CDR3 sequence: CASSSTRTSGKETQYF. CDR3 DNA sequence: TGTGCCAGCAGTTCCACGCGGACTAGCGGGAAGGAGACCCAGTACTTC.

This clonotype was detected ten times or more. The CDR3 protein is CASKGQSLGGYTF. In DNA, the CDR3 is TGTGCCAGCAAAGGACAGTCCCTCGGGGGCTACACCTTC. The rearrangement links TRBV9 to TRBJ1-2; a possible D gene is TRBD1 (6 bases). Trimming pared 6 bases from V and 8 bases from J, leaving 17 bases between. From germline, CDR1 is SGDLS and CDR2 YYNGEE. The CDR3 covers 13 residues.

This clonotype was seen more than once but under ten times. A much larger clone is a single base away; this may be a read error. This chain connects TRBV28 to TRBJ1-5; D may be TRBD1 (5 bases). CDR3 length: 16 amino acids. CDR1 and CDR2 from the germline V gene are MDHEN and SYDVKM. The CDR3 DNA follows: TGTGCCATCAGTTTACCAGGTGGAGGGGCCGGTCAGCCCCAGCATTTT. Protein: CAISLPGGGAGQPQHF.

This chain links TRBV11-2 with TRBJ1-6, with 7 bases aligning to TRBD1. Germline lookup yields CDR1 SGHAT and CDR2 FQNNGV. V lost 6 bases, J lost 7 bases, and 3 bases stayed unmatched. CDR3 size: 13 residues. The CDR3 nucleotides read TGTGCCAGCAGTAACAGGGGAAATTCACCCCTCCACTTT. It codes for CASSNRGNSPLHF.

This clonotype was observed many times. The rearrangement joins TRBV28 to TRBJ2-7; 7 bases are a match to TRBD2. Germline CDR1 reads MDHEN; CDR2 reads SYDVKM. V lost 4 bases to trimming and J lost 1 base; unmatched junction nucleotides: 4. There are 14 residues in the CDR3. The CDR3 DNA reads TGTGCCAGCAGTTCAGGGCGGGAGTCCTACGAGCAGTACTTC. Translation: CASSSGRESYEQYF.

This clonotype was counted many times. The CDR3 spells CSARTSGGVQRYF. The CDR3 nucleotides are TGCAGTGCAAGGACTAGCGGGGGGGTCCAGCGGTACTTC. The chain recombines TRBV20-1 with TRBJ2-7, with 15 nucleotides matching TRBD2. There are 13 residues in the CDR3. J lost 12 bases, V lost 6 bases, and 9 bases had no gene match. CDR1 and CDR2 (germline): DFQATT, SNEGSKA (reference sequence).

This rearrangement joins TRBV30 to TRBJ2-2, with TRBD1 as a possible D gene (5 bases). The CDR3 contains 14 residues. The V end was cut by 4 bases, the J end by 7 bases, with 16 bases between. Germline CDR1 reads GTSNPN; CDR2 reads SVGIG (reference sequence). CDR3 nucleotide sequence: TGTGCCTGGATGAGAATCAGGGAAGGCGGGGAGCTGTTTTTT. Protein sequence: CAWMRIREGGELFF.

The chain carries TRBV19 and TRBJ2-2; no definite D call. Trimming left V 6 bases short and J 0 bases short, with 8 bases between. CDR1 and CDR2 (germline): LNHDA, SQIVND (reference sequence). The CDR3 runs 14 residues. The CDR3 region is CASRSDTNTGELFF. In nucleotides, the CDR3 is TGTGCCAGTAGATCAGATACGAACACCGGGGAGCTGTTTTTT.

The chain joins TRBV18 to TRBJ1-1; no reliable D call. The CDR3 is 13 amino acids. Germline V gene data show CDR1 as KGHSH and CDR2 as LQKENI. Trimming took 1 base from V and 0 from J, leaving 3 bases between them. In DNA form, the CDR3 reads TGTGCCAGCTCACCACGTATGAACACTGAAGCTTTCTTT. It encodes CASSPRMNTEAFF.

J is TRBJ1-5 and V is TRBV4-1, with D maybe TRBD1 (6 bases). Trimming pared 4 bases from V and 4 bases from J, leaving 17 bases between. CDR3 length: 16 residues. Germline assignment: CDR1 MGHRA and CDR2 YSYEKL. The CDR3 loop is CASSLLGGGLNQPQHF. DNA for the CDR3: TGCGCCAGCAGCCTTTTGGGGGGGGGCCTTAATCAGCCCCAGCATTTT.

This clonotype has ten or more counts. This rearrangement joins TRBV29-1 to TRBJ1-2; 7 nucleotides line up with TRBD1. Trimming cost V 4 bases and J 3 bases; bases outside gene matches: 8. This CDR3 has 14 amino acids. In germline, CDR1 is SQVTM, CDR2 ANQGSEA. The chain's CDR3 is CSVARQGPDYGYTF. CDR3 bases: TGCAGCGTTGCCCGACAGGGACCCGACTATGGCTACACCTTC.

This clonotype was seen at least ten times. The rearrangement uses TRBV20-1 and TRBJ1-2; D remains ambiguous. Trimming removed 5 bases at V and 8 bases at J, with 21 bases between. This CDR3 has 14 residues. Germline V gene lookup returns CDR1 DFQATT and CDR2 SNEGSKA (reference sequence). CDR3 sequence reads: CSAFRALPPQGYTF. The CDR3 DNA reads as TGCAGTGCTTTCCGGGCCCTACCTCCCCAGGGCTACACCTTC.

The chain is built from TRBV9 and TRBJ2-7; 7 nucleotides align to TRBD1. The CDR3 contains 14 residues. CDR1 is SGDLS and CDR2 is YYNGEE in the germline V gene. Trimming at V came to 4 bases and at J to 3 bases, leaving 7 bases not matched to a gene. The CDR3 loop is CASSSRQGYYEQYF. CDR3 DNA: TGTGCCAGCAGCTCGCGACAGGGTTACTACGAGCAGTACTTC.

In DNA form, the CDR3 reads TGCAGTGCTAGAGCCCTGGACAGCCTAGGGGAAGGGTTACCCCTCCACTTT. Residues: CSARALDSLGEGLPLHF. The chain uses TRBV20-1 and TRBJ1-6; possible D gene TRBD1, 6 bases. Trimming shortened V by 1 base and J by 12 bases, and 25 bases separated the two germline ends. The CDR3 sequence is 17 residues long. The V gene's germline CDR1 is DFQATT and CDR2 SNEGSKA (reference sequence).